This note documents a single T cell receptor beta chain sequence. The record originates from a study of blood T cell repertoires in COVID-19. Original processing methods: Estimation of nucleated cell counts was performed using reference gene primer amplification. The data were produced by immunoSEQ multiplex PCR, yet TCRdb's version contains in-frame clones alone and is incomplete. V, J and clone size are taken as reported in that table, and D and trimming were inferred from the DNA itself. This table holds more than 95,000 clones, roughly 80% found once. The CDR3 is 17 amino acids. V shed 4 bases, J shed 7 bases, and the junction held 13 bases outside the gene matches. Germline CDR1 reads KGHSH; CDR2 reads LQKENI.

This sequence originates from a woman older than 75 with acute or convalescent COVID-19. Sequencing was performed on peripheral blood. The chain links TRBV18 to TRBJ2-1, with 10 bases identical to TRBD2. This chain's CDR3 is CASSLTPRTSGDNEQFF. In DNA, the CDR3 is TGTGCCAGCTCACTCACCCCCCGGACTAGCGGTGATAATGAGCAGTTCTTC.